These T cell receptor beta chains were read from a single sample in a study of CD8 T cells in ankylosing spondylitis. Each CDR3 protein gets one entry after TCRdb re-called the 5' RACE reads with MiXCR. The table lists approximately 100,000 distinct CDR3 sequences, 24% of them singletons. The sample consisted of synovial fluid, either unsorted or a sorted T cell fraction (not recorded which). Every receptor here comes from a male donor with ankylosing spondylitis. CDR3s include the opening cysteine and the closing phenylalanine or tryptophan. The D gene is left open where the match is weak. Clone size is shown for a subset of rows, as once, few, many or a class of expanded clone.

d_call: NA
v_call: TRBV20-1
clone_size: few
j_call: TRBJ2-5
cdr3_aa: CSASPFGQQETQYF
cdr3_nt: TGCAGTGCTAGCCCGTTTGGACAGCAAGAGACCCAGTACTTC

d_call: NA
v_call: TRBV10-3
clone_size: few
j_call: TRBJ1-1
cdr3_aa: CAISASLAPRGEAFF
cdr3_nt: TGTGCCATCAGTGCTTCTTTAGCCCCCCGGGGTGAAGCTTTCTTT

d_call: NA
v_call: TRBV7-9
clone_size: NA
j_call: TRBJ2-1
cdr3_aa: CASSSLVLNEQFF
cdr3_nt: TGTGCCAGCAGCTCTCTAGTTCTCAATGAGCAGTTCTTC

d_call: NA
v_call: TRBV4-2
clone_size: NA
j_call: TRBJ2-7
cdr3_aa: CASSQAGSAYEQYF
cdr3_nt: TGTGCCAGCAGCCAAGCCGGGAGTGCCTACGAGCAGTACTTC

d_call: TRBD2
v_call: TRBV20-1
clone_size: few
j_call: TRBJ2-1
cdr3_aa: CSVGTSGVEEQFF
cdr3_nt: TGCAGTGTTGGGACTAGCGGGGTCGAGGAGCAGTTCTTC

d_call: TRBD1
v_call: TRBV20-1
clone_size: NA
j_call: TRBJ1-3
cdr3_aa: CSARDPGQGGNTIYF
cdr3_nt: TGCAGTGCTAGAGATCCGGGACAGGGGGGGAACACCATATATTTT

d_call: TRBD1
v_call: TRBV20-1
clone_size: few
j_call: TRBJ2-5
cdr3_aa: CSAYDRGRFETQYF
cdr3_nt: TGCAGTGCTTATGACAGGGGGCGCTTTGAGACCCAGTACTTC

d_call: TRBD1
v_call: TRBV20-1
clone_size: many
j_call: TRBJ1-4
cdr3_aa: CSTGQGNEKLFF
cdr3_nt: TGCAGTACGGGACAGGGGAATGAAAAACTGTTTTTT

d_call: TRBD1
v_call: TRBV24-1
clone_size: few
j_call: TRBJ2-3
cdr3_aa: CATGQGLSADTQYF
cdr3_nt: TGTGCCACCGGACAGGGGCTTAGCGCAGATACGCAGTATTTT

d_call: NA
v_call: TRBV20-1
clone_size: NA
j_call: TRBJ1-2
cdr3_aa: CSAQIGNGYTF
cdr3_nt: TGCAGTGCCCAAATCGGGAATGGCTACACCTTC

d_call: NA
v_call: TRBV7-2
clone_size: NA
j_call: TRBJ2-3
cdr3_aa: CASSSGAGDTQYF
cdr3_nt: TGTGCCAGCAGCTCTGGAGCTGGAGATACGCAGTATTTT

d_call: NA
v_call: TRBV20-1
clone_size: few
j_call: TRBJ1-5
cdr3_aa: CSARDSARFLEDQPQHF
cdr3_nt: TGCAGTGCTAGAGATAGTGCCAGGTTCCTAGAGGATCAGCCCCAGCATTTT

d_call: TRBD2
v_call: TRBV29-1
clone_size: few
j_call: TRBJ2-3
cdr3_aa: CSVEGSSGRDTQYF
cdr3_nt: TGCAGCGTTGAGGGGTCTAGCGGGAGAGATACGCAGTATTTT

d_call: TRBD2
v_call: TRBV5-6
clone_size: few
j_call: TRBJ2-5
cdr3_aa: CASSRTRMETQYF
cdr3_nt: TGTGCCAGCAGCAGGACTAGGATGGAGACCCAGTACTTC

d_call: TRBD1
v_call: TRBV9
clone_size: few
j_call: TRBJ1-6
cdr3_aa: CASSPDRVSPLHF
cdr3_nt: TGTGCCAGCAGCCCCGACAGGGTTTCACCCCTCCACTTT

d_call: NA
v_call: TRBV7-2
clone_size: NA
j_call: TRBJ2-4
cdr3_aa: CASSSPAKNIQYF
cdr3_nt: TGTGCCAGCAGCTCCCCGGCCAAAAACATTCAGTACTTC

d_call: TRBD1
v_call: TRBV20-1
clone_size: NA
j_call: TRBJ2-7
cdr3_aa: CSARGGTGGEQYF
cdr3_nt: TGCAGTGCTAGAGGCGGGACAGGGGGTGAACAGTACTTC

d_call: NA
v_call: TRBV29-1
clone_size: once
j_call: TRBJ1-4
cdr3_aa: CSALTGGNEKLFF
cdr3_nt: TGCAGCGCCCTGACAGGCGGTAATGAAAAACTGTTTTTT

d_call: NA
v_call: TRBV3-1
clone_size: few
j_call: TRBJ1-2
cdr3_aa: CASSQGTTYGYTF
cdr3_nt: TGTGCCAGCAGCCAAGGGACTACCTATGGCTACACCTTC

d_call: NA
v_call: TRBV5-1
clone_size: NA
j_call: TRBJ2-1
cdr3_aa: CASSLGGSALNEQFF
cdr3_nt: TGCGCCAGCAGCTTGGGTGGTAGCGCCCTCAATGAGCAGTTCTTC

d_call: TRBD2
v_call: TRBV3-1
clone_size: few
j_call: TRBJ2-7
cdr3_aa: CASSPTWTSAEQYF
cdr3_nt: TGTGCCAGCAGCCCCACTTGGACTAGCGCCGAGCAGTACTTC

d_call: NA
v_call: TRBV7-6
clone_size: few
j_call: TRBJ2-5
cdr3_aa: CASSPPGGTQYF
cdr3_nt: TGTGCCAGCAGTCCCCCTGGGGGGACCCAGTACTTC

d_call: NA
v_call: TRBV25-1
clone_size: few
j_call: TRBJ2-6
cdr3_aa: CASSESVGYGANVLTF
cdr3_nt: TGTGCCAGCAGTGAATCTGTAGGGTACGGGGCCAACGTCCTGACTTTC

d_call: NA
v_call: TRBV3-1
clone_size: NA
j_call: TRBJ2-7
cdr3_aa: CASSPRQGGQYF
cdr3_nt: TGTGCCAGCAGCCCGCGACAGGGAGGGCAGTACTTC

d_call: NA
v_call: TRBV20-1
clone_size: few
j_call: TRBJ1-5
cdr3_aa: CSARTGFSNQPQHF
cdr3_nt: TGCAGTGCTAGAACAGGATTTAGCAATCAGCCCCAGCATTTT

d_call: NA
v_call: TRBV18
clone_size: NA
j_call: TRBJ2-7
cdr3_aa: CRGGPDPYEQYF
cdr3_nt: TGTCGAGGGGGACCCGACCCCTACGAGCAGTACTTC

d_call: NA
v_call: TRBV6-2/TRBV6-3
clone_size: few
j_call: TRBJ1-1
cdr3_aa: CASISRTEAFF
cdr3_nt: TGTGCCAGCATCAGTAGAACTGAAGCTTTCTTT

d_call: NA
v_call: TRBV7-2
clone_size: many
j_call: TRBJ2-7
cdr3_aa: CASSSNGVAYEQYF
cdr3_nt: TGTGCCAGCAGCTCTAACGGGGTAGCTTACGAGCAGTACTTC

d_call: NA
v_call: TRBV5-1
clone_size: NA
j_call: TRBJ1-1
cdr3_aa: CASSVTAGNTEAFF
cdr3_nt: TGCGCCAGCAGCGTTACAGCGGGGAACACTGAAGCTTTCTTT

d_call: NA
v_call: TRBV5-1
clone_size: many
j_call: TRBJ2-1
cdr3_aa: CASSPQTGNNEQFF
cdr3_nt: TGCGCCAGCAGCCCACAAACAGGGAACAATGAGCAGTTCTTC

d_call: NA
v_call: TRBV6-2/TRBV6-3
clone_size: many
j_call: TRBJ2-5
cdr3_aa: CASSYSFGSETQYF
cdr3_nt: TGTGCCAGCAGTTACTCTTTCGGGAGCGAGACCCAGTACTTC

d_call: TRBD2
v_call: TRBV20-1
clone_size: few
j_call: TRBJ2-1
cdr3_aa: CSAGGTSGNEQFF
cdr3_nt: TGCAGTGCGGGGGGGACTAGCGGCAATGAGCAGTTCTTC

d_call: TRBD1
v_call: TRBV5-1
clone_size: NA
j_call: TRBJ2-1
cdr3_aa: CASSLAGTGQNNEQFF
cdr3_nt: TGCGCCAGCAGCTTGGCCGGGACAGGGCAGAACAATGAGCAGTTCTTC

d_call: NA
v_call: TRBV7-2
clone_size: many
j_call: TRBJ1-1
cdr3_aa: CASSLGRVTEAFF
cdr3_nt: TGTGCCAGCAGCTTAGGCAGGGTCACTGAAGCTTTCTTT

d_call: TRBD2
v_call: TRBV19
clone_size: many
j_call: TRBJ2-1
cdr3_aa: CASSTRDSGSYVEQFF
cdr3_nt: TGTGCCAGTAGTACCCGGGATAGCGGGAGTTACGTTGAGCAGTTCTTC

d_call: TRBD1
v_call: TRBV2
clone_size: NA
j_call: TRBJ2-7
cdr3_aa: CTISFNPLGTGEDEQYF
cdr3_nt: TGTACCATCAGTTTTAACCCGCTCGGGACAGGGGAGGACGAGCAGTACTTC

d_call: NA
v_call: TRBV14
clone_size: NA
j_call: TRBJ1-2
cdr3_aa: CASSPPGAPYGYTF
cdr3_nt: TGTGCCAGCAGCCCCCCAGGGGCACCCTATGGCTACACCTTC